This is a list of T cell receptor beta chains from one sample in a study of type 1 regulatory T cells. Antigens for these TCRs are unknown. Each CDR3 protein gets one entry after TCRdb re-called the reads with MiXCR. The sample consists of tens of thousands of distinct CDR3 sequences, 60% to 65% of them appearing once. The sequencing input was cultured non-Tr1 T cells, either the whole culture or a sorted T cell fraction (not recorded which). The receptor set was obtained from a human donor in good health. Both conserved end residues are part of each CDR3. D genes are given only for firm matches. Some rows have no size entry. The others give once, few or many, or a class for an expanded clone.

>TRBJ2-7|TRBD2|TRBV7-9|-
TGTGCCAGCAGCTTAGATCGGGGGGAGCAGCAGTACTTC
CASSLDRGEQQYF
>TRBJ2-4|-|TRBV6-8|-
TGTGCCAGCAATTACCCCGAAGGTCGAGGGAGTAGTGACATTCAGTACTTC
CASNYPEGRGSSDIQYF
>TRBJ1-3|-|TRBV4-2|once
TGTGCCAGCGGACTTGCCGACTCTGGAAACACCATATATTTT
CASGLADSGNTIYF
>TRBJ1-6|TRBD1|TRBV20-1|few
TGCAGTGCTAAATGGTTCGGGACAGCGACTAATTCACCCCTCCACTTT
CSAKWFGTATNSPLHF
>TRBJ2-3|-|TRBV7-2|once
TGTGCCAGCAGCTTAGGCCCTAGCACAGATACGCAGTATTTT
CASSLGPSTDTQYF
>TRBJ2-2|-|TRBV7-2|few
TGTGCCAGCAGCTTAGGACAGTCCCTCGGGGAGCTGTTTTTT
CASSLGQSLGELFF
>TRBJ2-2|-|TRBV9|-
TGTGCCAGCAGCGTAGCTTTGGGGGGAGACGGGGAGCTGTTTTTT
CASSVALGGDGELFF
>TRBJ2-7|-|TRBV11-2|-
TGTGCCAGCAGCCTGTTGGGACAATACTACGAGCAGTACTTC
CASSLLGQYYEQYF
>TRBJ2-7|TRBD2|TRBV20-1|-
TGCAGTGCTACTAGCGGAGAACCCTACGAGCAGTACTTC
CSATSGEPYEQYF
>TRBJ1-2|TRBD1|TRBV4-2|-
TGTGCCAGCAGCCAAGTAGGGACAGGGTTCTCCTATGGCTACACCTTC
CASSQVGTGFSYGYTF
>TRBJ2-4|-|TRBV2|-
TGTGCCAGCAGTGAGGCTAGACAGCACATTCAGTACTTC
CASSEARQHIQYF
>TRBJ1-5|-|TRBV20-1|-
TGCAGTGCTAGAGATCACAATCAGCCCCAGCATTTT
CSARDHNQPQHF
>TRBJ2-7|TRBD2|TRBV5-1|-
TGCGCCAGCAGTCGGCTAGCGGGAGTGAGCTACGAGCAGTACTTC
CASSRLAGVSYEQYF
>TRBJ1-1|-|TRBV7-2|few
TGTGCCAGCAGCCCATACTTTGATGAAGCTTTCTTT
CASSPYFDEAFF
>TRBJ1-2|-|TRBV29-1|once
TGCAGCGTTGCCTCCTGGTCGGAAAGAGACAATAACTATGGCTACACCTTC
CSVASWSERDNNYGYTF
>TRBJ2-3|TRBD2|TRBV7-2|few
TGTGCCAGCAGGCGACTAGCGGGAAACACAGATACGCAGTATTTT
CASRRLAGNTDTQYF
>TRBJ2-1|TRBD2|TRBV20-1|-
TGCAGTGCTAGTGAGGGACTAGCGGGAGGTTTAGGGTGGGAGCAGTTCTTC
CSASEGLAGGLGWEQFF
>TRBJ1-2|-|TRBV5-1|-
TGCGCCAGCAGCTTGGATCGGGAGGGCTACACCTTC
CASSLDREGYTF
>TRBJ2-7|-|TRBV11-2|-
TGTGCCAGCAGCCCCTGGACAGTAGCCTACGAGCAGTACTTC
CASSPWTVAYEQYF
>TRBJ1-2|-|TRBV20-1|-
TGCAGTGCTACCAATTATGGCTACACCTTC
CSATNYGYTF
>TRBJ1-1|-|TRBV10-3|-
TGTGCCATCAGATCCGACCAGGGAAACACTGAAGCTTTCTTT
CAIRSDQGNTEAFF
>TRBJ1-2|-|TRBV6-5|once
TGTGCCAGCACAGACCACTATGGCTACACCTTC
CASTDHYGYTF
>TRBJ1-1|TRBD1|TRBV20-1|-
TGCAGTGCATCCCCAGGGGGCCCTGAAGCTTTCTTT
CSASPGGPEAFF
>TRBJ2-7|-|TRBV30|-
TGTGCCTGGGGACTACCGGGGGTCAACGAGCAGTACTTC
CAWGLPGVNEQYF
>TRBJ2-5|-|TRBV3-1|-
TGTGCCAGCAGCCAAGATATTGCGACATCTGAGGAGACCCAGTACTTC
CASSQDIATSEETQYF
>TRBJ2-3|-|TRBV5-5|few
TGTGCCAGCAGCTTTTCGTCCGATACGCAGTATTTT
CASSFSSDTQYF
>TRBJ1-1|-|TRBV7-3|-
TGTGCCAGCAGCATAGGGGTAAACACTGAAGCTTTCTTT
CASSIGVNTEAFF
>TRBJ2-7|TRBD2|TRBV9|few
TGTGCCAGCAGCGGACTAGCAACGGGGGTCGAGCAGTACTTC
CASSGLATGVEQYF
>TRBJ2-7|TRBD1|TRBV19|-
TGTGCCAGTAGACCCCGAGGGGGCTCCGAGCAGTACTTC
CASRPRGGSEQYF
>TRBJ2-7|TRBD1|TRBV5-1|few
TGCGCCAGCAGCTTCAAGAGGGGGCCTTTTACCTACGAGCAGTACTTC
CASSFKRGPFTYEQYF
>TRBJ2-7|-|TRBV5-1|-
TGCGCCAGCAGCGCGGCGCAAGCCATCTACGAGCAGTACTTC
CASSAAQAIYEQYF
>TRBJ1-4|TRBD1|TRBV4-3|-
TGCGCCAGCAGCCATGACAGGGGGAGGGAAAAACTGTTTTTT
CASSHDRGREKLFF
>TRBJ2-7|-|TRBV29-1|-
TGCAGCGTTGGCAGGGGAGTCCACGAGCAGTACTTC
CSVGRGVHEQYF
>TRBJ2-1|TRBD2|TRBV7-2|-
TGTGCCAGCAGCCCTACAGCGGGAGGGTATGGGAATGAGCAGTTCTTC
CASSPTAGGYGNEQFF
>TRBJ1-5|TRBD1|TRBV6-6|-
TGTGCCAGCAGACGTTCCGGGACAGATAATCAGCCCCAGCATTTT
CASRRSGTDNQPQHF
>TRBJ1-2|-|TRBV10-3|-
TGTGCCATCAGGCAGGAGGAGAACTATGGCTACACCTTC
CAIRQEENYGYTF
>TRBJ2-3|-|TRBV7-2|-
TGTGCCAGCAGCTTAACCCGGGATACGCAGTATTTT
CASSLTRDTQYF
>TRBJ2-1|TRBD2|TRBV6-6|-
TGTGCCAGCAGTTACGGTGGGACTATATACAATGAGCAGTTCTTC
CASSYGGTIYNEQFF
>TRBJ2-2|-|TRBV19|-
TGTGCCAGTACCGTGACCCGCTCTGGGGAGCTGTTTTTT
CASTVTRSGELFF
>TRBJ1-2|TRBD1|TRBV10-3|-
TGTGCCATCAGTGAGCAACAGGGGGCCGGAGGCTACACCTTC
CAISEQQGAGGYTF
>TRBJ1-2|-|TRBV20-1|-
TGCAGTGCCAGGGACGTCGGTATAGTCGGCTACACCTTC
CSARDVGIVGYTF
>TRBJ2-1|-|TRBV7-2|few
TGTGCCAGCAGCTTAGACAACGGGCTCGGGGTCTTC
CASSLDNGLGVF